This entry lists 12 T cell receptor beta chains sequenced from one sample in a study of long-term antiretroviral therapy in people with HIV (dated by TCRdb to about 2022). The immunoSEQ hsTCRB v3.0 assay was used at survey level resolution for TRB variable region sequencing. The immuneACCESS repertoire file appears here via TCRdb, limited to in-frame rearrangements. These files lack a portion of the clones; in checked studies, under half of the deficit traces to unresolved V genes, and the cause of the others is not known. This sample is represented by 29,000 or so clones; almost 95% of them were singletons. Of the sample, around 3% falls within the top ten clones. The specimen comprised unsorted PBMCs, sampled about 7.4 years after starting antiretroviral therapy. These TCRs come from a man aged 50 or older with HIV.

This chain joins TRBV5-8 and TRBJ2-2; D perhaps matches TRBD2 (6 bases). The CDR3 runs to 13 residues. V lost 5 bases to trimming and J lost 5 bases, with 10 bases between them. Germline CDR1 SGHTS, CDR2 YDEGEE. The CDR3 coding sequence is TGTGCCAGCAGACGGGACTTAACCGGGGAGCTGTTTTTT. This sequence encodes CASRRDLTGELFF.

The V and J genes are TRBV6-1 and TRBJ1-5; perhaps TRBD1 as D (5 bases). V lost 1 base to trimming and J lost 7 bases, with 8 bases between them. CDR1 MNHNS and CDR2 SASEGT come from the germline V gene. The CDR3 covers 13 residues. This CDR3 is CASSEDRGQPQHF. DNA for the CDR3: TGTGCCAGCAGTGAAGACCGGGGGCAGCCCCAGCATTTT.

The chain is built from TRBV9 and TRBJ1-2; the D gene is possibly TRBD1 (5 bases). The CDR3 runs to 15 residues. Trimming pared 0 bases from V and 7 bases from J, leaving 16 bases between. Germline V gene sequence: CDR1 SGDLS, CDR2 YYNGEE. The CDR3 nucleotides read TGTGCCAGCAGCGTAGCTACCCGGGGCTGGGGTGGCTACACCTTC. Residues: CASSVATRGWGGYTF.

V usage is TRBV4-3 and J usage is TRBJ1-6, with D possibly matching TRBD1 (5 bases). Germline CDR1 reads LGHNA; CDR2 reads YSLEER. The CDR3 totals 18 residues. The V and J ends lost 0 bases and 2 bases respectively, with 14 bases between them. CDR3 nucleotides: TGCGCCAGCAGCCAAGATCCGGGACCAAACGCCTATAATTCACCCCTCCACTTT. Translation gives CASSQDPGPNAYNSPLHF.

The chain is built from TRBV6-5 and TRBJ1-4; 7 nucleotides agree with TRBD1. The V gene's germline CDR1 is MNHEY and CDR2 SVGAGI. The CDR3 contains 14 residues. Trimming at V came to 5 bases and at J to 6 bases, leaving 6 bases not matched to a gene. The CDR3 DNA sequence: TGTGCCAGCAGTCTCTATCAGGGGGATGAAAAACTGTTTTTT. Its protein is CASSLYQGDEKLFF.

This clone has only one observation. This chain connects TRBV5-4 to TRBJ1-5, with no clear D. Germline V CDR1 and CDR2: SGHNT, YYREEE (reference sequence). The CDR3 consists of 13 residues. The ends were cut back, 5 bases at V and 0 bases at J, with 6 bases in the middle. The CDR3 region has the DNA TGTGCCAGCAGGCCTTATAGCAATCAGCCCCAGCATTTT. This translates into CASRPYSNQPQHF.

The chain carries TRBV15 and TRBJ2-5; 15 bases map to TRBD2. Germline CDR1 and CDR2: LNHNV and YYDKDF (reference sequence). CDR3 length equals 16 residues. The junction had 3 bases not matched to a gene; V was cut back by 3 bases and J by 4 bases. CDR3 in DNA: TGTGCCACCAGCAGGGGGACTAGCGGGGGGCCAGAGACCCAGTACTTC. Translation gives CATSRGTSGGPETQYF.

The chain is built from TRBV5-4 and TRBJ2-2; weak D call: TRBD1 (6 bases). Germline CDR1 and CDR2: SGHNT and YYREEE (reference sequence). The V end was cut by 6 bases, the J end by 1 base, with 13 bases between. The CDR3 is 15 amino acids. The CDR3 nucleotides read TGTGCCAGCAAGCTGGACAGCAAGAACACCGGGGAGCTGTTTTTT. Amino acids: CASKLDSKNTGELFF.

The chain links TRBV6-1 to TRBJ1-6; 9 bases agree with TRBD1. With V trimmed by 6 bases and J by 7 bases, 7 bases remained unmatched. The V gene's germline CDR1 is MNHNS and CDR2 SASEGT. This CDR3 is 15 amino acids long. The CDR3 DNA reads TGTGCCAGCAGGCTAACCGGGACAGGGAATTCACCCCTCCACTTT. Its translation is CASRLTGTGNSPLHF.

The CDR3 protein is CASSLTVNEQFF. DNA for the CDR3: TGTGCCAGCAGCTTGACAGTGAATGAGCAGTTCTTC. V and J are TRBV5-4 and TRBJ2-1, with no clear D. The CDR3 covers 12 residues. Trimming cost V 1 base and J 7 bases, with 6 bases left between them. CDR1 and CDR2 (germline): SGHNT, YYREEE (reference sequence). The full variable domain, its missing parts supplied by reference TRBV5-4 and TRBJ2-1, is ETGVTQSPTHLIKTRGQQVTLRCSSQSGHNTVSWYQQALGQGPQFIFQYYREEENGRGNFPPRFSGLQFPNYSSELNVNALELDDSALYLCASSLTVNEQFFGPGTRLTVL.

The V call is TRBV11-3, the J call TRBJ2-1; no clear D gene. Per the germline V gene, CDR1 is SGHNT and CDR2 is YENEEA. V was trimmed by 1 base and J by 9 bases, leaving 4 bases between them. This CDR3 region has 11 residues. The CDR3 nucleotides are TGTGCCAGCAGCTTAGGGGGTGAGCAGTTCTTC. Translation gives CASSLGGEQFF. Variable domain in full (rest from reference TRBV11-3 and TRBJ2-1): EAGVVQSPRYKIIEKKQPVAFWCNPISGHNTLYWYLQNLGQGPELLIRYENEEAVDDSQLPKDRFSAERLKGVDSTLKIQPAELGDSAVYLCASSLGGEQFFGPGTRLTVL.

This chain links TRBV2 with TRBJ1-3; the D gene is possibly TRBD1 (6 bases). CDR1 is SNHLY, CDR2 FYNNEI, per germline. Between the trimmed V and J ends, which lost 7 bases and 2 bases, there was a span of 21 bases. This CDR3 spans 17 amino acids. This CDR3 reads CASTTSTGTLTGNTIYF. In DNA, the CDR3 is TGTGCCAGCACTACCAGCACCGGGACACTTACTGGAAACACCATATATTTT.